Here is one T cell receptor (beta chain) with its context. The antigen remains undetermined. PCR amplification relied on 60 Vbeta primers (plus 13 Jbeta primers). Here immunoSEQ multiplex PCR was the method, and the copy in TCRdb shows in-frame clones only, minus some. Among fewer than 250,000 clones, about 83% were seen once, and the ten largest hold roughly 10%. The entry originates in a study of cytomegalovirus exposure and HLA in healthy donors. Study-level points and caveats: The productive fraction for most TCR beta V segments was about 90% or about 30% in an earlier analysis.

The sample was PBMCs. The TCR sequence derives from a woman between 45 and 65 years old in good health and CMV-seropositive.

Here the CDR3 reads CASGSVRYTEAFF. In DNA, the CDR3 is TGTGCCAGCGGCTCCGTCAGGTACACTGAAGCTTTCTTT. This sequence joins TRBV2 and TRBJ1-1, with D uncertain. The germline V gene encodes CDR1 SNHLY and CDR2 FYNNEI. There are 13 residues in the CDR3. V lost 8 bases and J lost 3, with 13 bases in between.